This TCR beta chain was identified in a study of cytotoxic CD8 clonotypes in ibrutinib-treated CLL. Study details: Patient counts were around 11 relapsed/refractory, around 15 treatment-naive and about 17 IGHV unmutated. Whole-study results and caveats: Sampling times (in sustained-remission versus progressing patients) were not the same.

Comments on this clone: Its antigen is unidentified.

With sequencing, the targeted depth ranged from 1 in 200,000 to 1 in 1 million T cells. Sequenced by immunoSEQ multiplex PCR; TCRdb stores in-frame clones only, minus some. Seen here are around 160,000 clones, roughly 90% observed once, and the top ten hold roughly 3%. The source material was PBMCs, sampled at disease progression, from a patient treated with ibrutinib. This TCR derives from a human donor with chronic lymphocytic leukemia.

CDR3 nucleotides: TGTGCCAGCAGCCAGGACAGGGGGGGTGGTAATCAGCCCCAGCATTTT. Its translation is CASSQDRGGGNQPQHF. The chain carries TRBV4-2 and TRBJ1-5, with 10 bases fitting TRBD1. After removal of 3 bases from V and 4 bases from J, the junction contained 6 bases not matched to a gene. CDR1 and CDR2 from the germline V gene are LGHNA and YNFKEQ. The CDR3 spans 16 residues.